The clone carrying this TCR beta chain was seen more than once but under ten times. What it binds is unknown. The data were taken from a study of T-cell memory formation after mild COVID-19. Whole-study context: TCR clustering was largely donor specific.

Germline V CDR1 and CDR2: GTSNPN, SVGIG (reference sequence). Between the trimmed V and J ends, which lost 7 bases and 1 base, there was a span of 16 bases. The CDR3 extends over 14 amino acids. TCRdb independently ran MiXCR on the 5' RACE reads; one entry per CDR3 protein. In the table there are approximately 60,000 distinct CDR3 sequences, roughly 9.9% of which are singletons. General study results and limits: Later expanders leaned CD4+, whereas day 15 to 85 contracting clones were balanced CD4/CD8.

This rearrangement joins TRBV30 to TRBJ1-1; tentative D call: TRBD1 (6 bases). The sequenced sample consisted of PBMCs or a T cell subset sorted from them (not recorded which). This clonotype was obtained from a man aged 18 to 30 who had mild COVID-19 (a few samples of this study predate the infection). Cell type and time point are not known. The CDR3 spells CASPGGRGNTEAFF. DNA for the CDR3: TGTGCCTCCCCGGGGGGCAGGGGGAACACTGAAGCTTTCTTT. The full variable domain, completed using reference TRBV30 and TRBJ1-1, is SQTIHQWPATLVQPVGSPLSLECTVEGTSNPNLYWYRQAAGRGLQLLFYSVGIGQISSEVPQNLSASRPQDRQFILSSKKLLLSDSGFYLCASPGGRGNTEAFFGQGTRLTVV.